What follows describes a single T cell receptor beta chain. Its antigen target is currently unknown. The data derive from a study of Tregs in tolerant kidney transplant recipients (dated by TCRdb to between 2018 and 2021). In the study overall: The transplants used related donors with nonmyeloablative bone marrow transplantation, and mixed chimerism in the human trials was transient. The study applied TCRbeta sequencing to find donor-specific regulatory T cells before combined kidney and bone marrow transplantation and then followed those same cells after transplant.

The paper's findings and limits, for the study overall: Although technical replication error seemed to be minimal, the question of biological reproducibility was not addressed directly. In tolerant patients, donor-specific Tregs expanded more than Tregs overall, which suggests antigen-driven rather than nonspecific expansion. Expanding Tregs with activated donor B cells appeared to identify the most biologically relevant and donor-specific TCRbeta repertoire. The study was constrained by small patient numbers, and validation of the findings is required in larger populations and under other immunosuppression protocols. For some patients the PCR primers changed over time, which made it impossible to compare the samples from those patients at the nucleotide level.

This specimen's time point label, interpreted: blood sample drawn before combined kidney and bone marrow transplant. Unstimulated Tregs (CD4+CD25+CD127-), CD4+ non-Tregs (CD4+CD25-), CD4 and CD8 cells were FACS-sorted from thawed PBMCs. 4 combined kidney and bone marrow transplant recipients from the ITN036ST trial were included as patients, and samples were available only from these trial subjects. Healthy control blood was processed by Ficoll density gradient to PBMCs and cryopreserved; patient PBMCs were collected before and after transplant. Genomic DNA was extracted from sorted cells with the QIAGEN DNeasy Blood and Tissue Kit for TCRbeta CDR3 sequencing. Through immunoSEQ, high-throughput TCRbeta CDR3 sequencing was done commercially, including PCR amplification with internal controls and bias correction. Per the source publication's procedure: Unique productive TCRbeta sequences were defined by CDR3 nucleotide sequence where primers matched, otherwise by CDR3 amino acid sequence with Vbeta and Jbeta genes. To correct sorting error, sequences shared between sorted populations at a frequency ratio of 2:1 or less were removed; the rest were assigned to the higher population. Donor-reactive sequences were defined as at least 5-fold expanded in CFSE-low cells versus unstimulated cells, with frequency of at least 0.01% in CFSE-low cells. Jensen-Shannon divergence calculated on the top 100 TCRbeta sequences ranked by frequency was used to measure repertoire divergence. When a sample had multiple sequencing runs, each run was corrected for sorting error separately and the runs were then pooled. This is the immuneACCESS table as TCRdb keeps it, with only in-frame sequences that have V and J called. A part of the clones is gone; compared with another copy, unresolved V genes explain less than half, and the rest is unexplained. V and J calls and clone size come straight from that table; D and trimming were deduced from the DNA. This sample's listing comprises about 48,000 clones. Roughly 0.89% of the sample rests with the top ten.

Sequences were derived from CD4+ T cells from blood, sampled before the transplant. This clonotype was obtained from a human donor who received a combined kidney and bone marrow transplant.

The CDR3 protein is CAWSETSGTGTQYF. The sequenced part of the CDR3 DNA is TGTGCCTGGAGCGAGACTAGCGGGACGGGTACG. Recombination linked TRBV30 to TRBJ2-3; TRBD2 aligns with 11 central bases. The sequence runs out 3 residues before the end of the CDR3; the remainder is reconstructed from the germline J gene. CDR1 GTSNPN and CDR2 SVGIG were looked up in the germline V gene (reference sequence). V is trimmed back by 3 bases and J by 8 bases, and the junction contains 7 bases that no gene match accounts for. Measured from the cysteine to the phenylalanine, the CDR3 is 14 residues long. The DNA has 33 bases, all within the CDR3, and is read from base 1.